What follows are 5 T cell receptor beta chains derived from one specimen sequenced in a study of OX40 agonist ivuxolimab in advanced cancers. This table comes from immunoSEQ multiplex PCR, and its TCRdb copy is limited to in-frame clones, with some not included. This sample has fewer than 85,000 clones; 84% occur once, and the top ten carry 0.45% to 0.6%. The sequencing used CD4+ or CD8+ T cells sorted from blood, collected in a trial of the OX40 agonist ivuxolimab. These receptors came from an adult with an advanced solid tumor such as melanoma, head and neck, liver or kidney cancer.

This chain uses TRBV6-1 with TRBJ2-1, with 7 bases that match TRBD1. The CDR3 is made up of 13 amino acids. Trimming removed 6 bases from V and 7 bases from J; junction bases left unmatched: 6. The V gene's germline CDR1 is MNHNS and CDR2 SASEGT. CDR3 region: CASRRGRDNEQFF. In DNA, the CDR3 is TGTGCCAGCAGAAGGGGGCGCGATAATGAGCAGTTCTTC.

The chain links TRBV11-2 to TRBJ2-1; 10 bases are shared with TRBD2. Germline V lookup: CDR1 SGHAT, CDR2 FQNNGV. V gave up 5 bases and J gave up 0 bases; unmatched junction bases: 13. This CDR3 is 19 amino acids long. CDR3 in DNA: TGTGCCAGCAGCCCCCGAGGGAGCGGGAGGGCAAACTCCTACAATGAGCAGTTCTTC. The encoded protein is CASSPRGSGRANSYNEQFF. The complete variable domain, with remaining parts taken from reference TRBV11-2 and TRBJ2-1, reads EAGVAQSPRYKIIEKRQSVAFWCNPISGHATLYWYQQILGQGPKLLIQFQNNGVVDDSQLPKDRFSAERLKGVDSTLKIQPAKLEDSAVYLCASSPRGSGRANSYNEQFFGPGTRLTVL.

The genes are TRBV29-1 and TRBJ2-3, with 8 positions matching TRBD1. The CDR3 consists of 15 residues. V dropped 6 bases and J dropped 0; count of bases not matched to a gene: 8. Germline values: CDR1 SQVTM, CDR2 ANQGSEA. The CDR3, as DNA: TGCAGCGTCGGGACAGGCCCACCTAGCACAGATACGCAGTATTTT. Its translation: CSVGTGPPSTDTQYF.

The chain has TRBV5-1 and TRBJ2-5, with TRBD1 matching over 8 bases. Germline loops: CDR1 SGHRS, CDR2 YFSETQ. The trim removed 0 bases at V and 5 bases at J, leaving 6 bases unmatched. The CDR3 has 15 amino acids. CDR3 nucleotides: TGCGCCAGCAGCTTGGCAGCGACAGGGGAGGAGACCCAGTACTTC. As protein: CASSLAATGEETQYF.

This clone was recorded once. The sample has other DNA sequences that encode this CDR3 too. As DNA, the CDR3 is TGTGCCAGCAGTTCAGGGGGCCGAGAGACCCAGTACTTC. Translating gives CASSSGGRETQYF. The chain combines TRBV25-1 with TRBJ2-5; 8 nucleotides agree with TRBD1. V trimming: 5 bases; J trimming: 4 bases; junction bases outside the gene matches: 3. This CDR3 has 13 amino acids. CDR1 is MGHDK, CDR2 SYGVNS, per germline.